Following are 32 T cell receptor beta chains from one sample sequenced in a study of blood T cell repertoires in COVID-19. TCRdb's copy holds only in-frame clones and misses some; the assay was immunoSEQ multiplex PCR. The sample has 35,000 to 45,000 clones, roughly nine tenths seen once; the top ten hold approximately 9%. Source material: peripheral blood. These receptors came from a man in his forties or fifties with active COVID-19.

In this sample, this clone turned up a few times. The chain couples TRBV21-1 to TRBJ2-3; no check of the table's D call, TRBD2, against the DNA was made. TRBV21-1 is flagged as a pseudogene. This CDR3 is 12 amino acids long. The CDR3 reads CASSFRTDTQYF. The CDR3 coding sequence is TGTGCCAGCAGCTTTCGGACAGATACGCAGTATTTT.

CDR3 in amino acids: CAWSDRDSFSPYEQYF. Written as DNA, the CDR3 is TGTGCCTGGAGTGACCGGGACTCATTCAGTCCGTACGAGCAGTACTTC. The gene calls are TRBV30 and TRBJ2-7, with D perhaps TRBD2 (6 bases). Trimming removed 1 base at V and 4 bases at J, with 20 bases between. Germline CDR1 is GTSNPN and CDR2 is SVGIG (reference sequence). This CDR3 is built from 16 residues.

The CDR3 here is CSVEDRREGRYEQYF. The CDR3 DNA sequence: TGCAGCGTTGAAGATCGGCGGGAGGGCCGTTACGAGCAGTACTTC. V and J are TRBV29-1 and TRBJ2-7; 9 nucleotides match TRBD2. V dropped 0 bases and J dropped 4; count of bases not matched to a gene: 7. This CDR3 is built from 15 residues. Germline loops: CDR1 SQVTM, CDR2 ANQGSEA.

The chain carries TRBV5-4 and TRBJ1-1; the match to TRBD1 covers 7 bases. The CDR3 is made up of 12 amino acids. Germline V gene lookup returns CDR1 SGHNT and CDR2 YYREEE (reference sequence). V shed 0 bases and J 7 bases; nucleotides not matched to a gene: 0. The CDR3, as DNA: TGTGCCAGCAGCTTGGACAGGGGTGAAGCTTTCTTT. This sequence encodes CASSLDRGEAFF.

In its sample, this clone was seen once. The rearrangement joins TRBV19 to TRBJ2-6; 8 bases agree with TRBD1. V was clipped by 7 bases and J by 2 bases; unmatched bases: 10. Germline V lookup: CDR1 LNHDA, CDR2 SQIVND (reference sequence). The CDR3 is made up of 17 amino acids. The DNA for the CDR3 is TGTGCCAGTACCGCGGCCCAACAGGGGGCTGGGGCCAACGTCCTGACTTTC. It is translated as CASTAAQQGAGANVLTF.

The rearrangement links TRBV28 to TRBJ2-1; D is perhaps TRBD2 (5 bases). From germline, CDR1 is MDHEN and CDR2 SYDVKM. The ends were cut back, 6 bases at V and 2 bases at J, with 11 bases in the middle. CDR3 length: 14 residues. The CDR3 is CASRGSTAYNEQFF. The CDR3 bases are TGTGCCAGCAGGGGGAGCACGGCCTACAATGAGCAGTTCTTC. The full variable domain, rest sourced from reference TRBV28 and TRBJ2-1, is DVKVTQSSRYLVKRTGEKVFLECVQDMDHENMFWYRQDPGLGLRLIYFSYDVKMKEKGDIPEGYSVSREKKERFSLILESASTNQTSMYLCASRGSTAYNEQFFGPGTRLTVL.

The rearrangement joins TRBV7-3 to TRBJ2-1; 14 positions agree with TRBD2. The CDR3 has 15 amino acids. The germline gives CDR1 SGHTA, CDR2 FQGTGA. The V gene end was trimmed by 4 bases and the J gene end by 15 bases; junction bases not matched to a gene: 11. The CDR3 sequence: CASSSPGTSGSRRFF. For the CDR3, the DNA is TGTGCCAGCAGCTCCCCCGGGACTAGCGGGAGTAGGAGGTTCTTC.

This chain uses TRBV7-3 with TRBJ1-6, with 9 bases aligning to TRBD1. Germline V lookup: CDR1 SGHTA, CDR2 FQGTGA. The CDR3 runs to 14 residues. The J segment lost 6 bases and the V segment lost 6 bases, leaving 3 bases of the junction unmatched. CDR3 loop: CASRLGQGNSPLHF. For the CDR3, the DNA is TGTGCCAGCAGGTTGGGACAGGGTAATTCACCCCTCCACTTT. Combining the CDR3 with reference TRBV7-3 and TRBJ1-6 gives the whole variable domain GAGVSQTPSNKVTEKGKYVELRCDPISGHTALYWYRQSLGQGPEFLIYFQGTGAADDSGLPNDRFFAVRPEGSVSTLKIQRTERGDSAVYLCASRLGQGNSPLHFGNGTRLTVT.

The CDR3 DNA follows: TGTGCCAGCAGTATTCGGGACAGGGCCCTCGAGCAGTACTTC. Protein product: CASSIRDRALEQYF. The V call is TRBV28, the J call TRBJ2-7; 9 bases align to TRBD1. J gave up 6 bases and V 5 bases, and 8 bases lay outside the gene matches. The CDR3 runs 14 residues. Germline-derived CDR1 and CDR2 are MDHEN and SYDVKM.

The rearrangement links TRBV7-3 to TRBJ2-5, with D tentatively TRBD2 (7 bases). There are 15 residues in the CDR3. V shed 2 bases and J shed 5 bases, with 15 bases lying between them. Germline V gene lookup returns CDR1 SGHTA and CDR2 FQGTGA. CDR3: CASSLDGGGGETQYF. Written as DNA, the CDR3 is TGTGCCAGCAGCTTAGACGGAGGGGGAGGGGAGACCCAGTACTTC.

This sequence joins TRBV25-1 and TRBJ1-4, with 7 bases that match TRBD1. The germline CDR1 and CDR2 sequences are MGHDK and SYGVNS. This CDR3 has 13 residues. Trimming cost V 8 bases and J 8 bases; bases outside gene matches: 8. The CDR3 here is CASAGQDEEKLFF. The CDR3 DNA reads as TGTGCCAGCGCCGGACAGGATGAAGAAAAACTGTTTTTT.

V is TRBV28 and J is TRBJ2-3, with 8 bases lining up with TRBD2. Germline lookup yields CDR1 MDHEN and CDR2 SYDVKM. The CDR3 is 15 residues long. V dropped 7 bases and J dropped 0; count of bases not matched to a gene: 6. The DNA for the CDR3 is TGTGCCAGCATTCAAGCGGGAGCTAGCACAGATACGCAGTATTTT. It codes for CASIQAGASTDTQYF.

V usage is TRBV6-5 and J usage is TRBJ2-3, with a possible D match to TRBD2 (5 bases). The CDR3 totals 14 residues. V lost 4 bases to trimming and J lost 10 bases, with 18 bases between them. Germline V lookup: CDR1 MNHEY, CDR2 SVGAGI. In nucleotides, the CDR3 is TGTGCCAGCAGTTCCCTACGAGGCGGGCTTCCGCAGTATTTT. Protein product: CASSSLRGGLPQYF.

The chain employs TRBV11-2 and TRBJ2-1, with 10 bases identical to TRBD2. The CDR3 has 14 residues. In germline, CDR1 is SGHAT, CDR2 FQNNGV. V shed 5 bases and J 5 bases; nucleotides not matched to a gene: 3. CDR3 loop: CASSGLAVHNEQFF. The CDR3 nucleotides read TGTGCCAGCAGCGGACTAGCGGTTCACAATGAGCAGTTCTTC. The complete variable domain, with remaining parts taken from reference TRBV11-2 and TRBJ2-1, reads EAGVAQSPRYKIIEKRQSVAFWCNPISGHATLYWYQQILGQGPKLLIQFQNNGVVDDSQLPKDRFSAERLKGVDSTLKIQPAKLEDSAVYLCASSGLAVHNEQFFGPGTRLTVL.

V gene TRBV28 combines with J gene TRBJ1-2; D is ambiguous. The germline V gene has CDR1 MDHEN and CDR2 SYDVKM. Trimming cost V 6 bases and J 4 bases, with 18 bases left between them. The CDR3 is 15 residues long. The CDR3 spells CASRPRDLRGYGYTF. CDR3 in DNA: TGTGCCAGCAGACCCCGGGATCTTCGGGGCTATGGCTACACCTTC.

J is TRBJ2-7 and V is TRBV11-2, with a weak D call TRBD1 (6 bases). The length of the CDR3 is 14 residues. Per germline, CDR1 SGHAT and CDR2 FQNNGV. The ends were cut back, 0 bases at V and 3 bases at J, with 9 bases in the middle. This CDR3 reads CASSLDEGVYEQYF. CDR3 bases: TGTGCCAGCAGCTTAGATGAGGGGGTCTACGAGCAGTACTTC.

The chain employs TRBV5-1 and TRBJ2-7; 10 bases line up with TRBD2. The CDR3 runs 15 residues. J lost 7 bases, V lost 3 bases, and 10 bases had no gene match. Germline lookup yields CDR1 SGHRS and CDR2 YFSETQ. DNA of the CDR3: TGCGCCAGCAGCTACGGGACTAGCGTAGAATGGGAGCAGTACTTC. Its protein is CASSYGTSVEWEQYF. The full variable domain, rest sourced from reference TRBV5-1 and TRBJ2-7, is KAGVTQTPRYLIKTRGQQVTLSCSPISGHRSVSWYQQTPGQGLQFLFEYFSETQRNKGNFPGRFSGRQFSNSRSEMNVSTLELGDSALYLCASSYGTSVEWEQYFGPGTRLTVT.

The chain joins TRBV5-1 to TRBJ2-2; D may be TRBD2 (5 bases). V dropped 2 bases and J dropped 7 bases, with 9 bases sitting between them. The CDR3 is 13 amino acids. Per the germline V gene, CDR1 is SGHRS and CDR2 is YFSETQ. The CDR3 bases are TGCGCCAGCAGCTTAGGTAGCGTCGGGGAGCTGTTTTTT. Its protein product is CASSLGSVGELFF.

The rearrangement joins TRBV6-5 to TRBJ2-1; 11 bases match TRBD2. The ends lost 6 bases at V and 5 bases at J; junction bases unmatched: 6. The CDR3 covers 15 residues. In germline, CDR1 is MNHEY, CDR2 SVGAGI. The CDR3 region is CASSTGTSGNNEQFF. CDR3 bases: TGTGCCAGCAGCACCGGGACTAGCGGTAACAATGAGCAGTTCTTC.

The V call is TRBV29-1, the J call TRBJ1-1; D is undetermined. Between the trimmed V and J ends, which lost 7 bases and 0 bases, there was a span of 12 bases. The CDR3 covers 13 residues. Germline V gene data show CDR1 as SQVTM and CDR2 as ANQGSEA. The CDR3 here is CSGDGGMNTEAFF. The CDR3 nucleotides read TGCAGCGGGGATGGAGGTATGAACACTGAAGCTTTCTTT.

The chain carries TRBV6-1 and TRBJ2-2; D is perhaps TRBD2 (5 bases). The V end lost 1 base, the J end lost 4 bases, and 10 bases lay between the germline ends. The CDR3 loop spans 15 amino acids. Per germline, CDR1 MNHNS and CDR2 SASEGT. The DNA of the CDR3 is TGTGCCAGCAGTGAAGGGTATAGCGCCACCGGGGAGCTGTTTTTT. This sequence encodes CASSEGYSATGELFF.

On this clone: The sample carries other DNA sequences with the same CDR3. The chain links TRBV12-3 or TRBV12-4 to TRBJ1-2; D possibly corresponds to TRBD1 (5 bases). V lost 5 bases, J lost 2 bases, and 9 bases lay in between. The CDR3 runs to 13 residues. CDR3 sequence reads: CASSRQGNYGYTF. The CDR3 DNA sequence: TGTGCCAGCAGTCGCCAGGGAAACTATGGCTACACCTTC.

The chain combines TRBV21-1 with TRBJ1-4; the table's D call TRBD1 went unverified against the DNA. TRBV21-1 is a documented pseudogene. The CDR3 is made up of 13 amino acids. For the CDR3, the DNA is TGTGCCAGCAGCAAAACAGGTAATGAAAAACTGTTTTTT. Translation gives CASSKTGNEKLFF.

The chain carries TRBV25-1 and TRBJ1-1, with 8 bases matching TRBD1. CDR1 and CDR2 from the germline V gene are MGHDK and SYGVNS. The CDR3 extends over 17 amino acids. V dropped 5 bases and J dropped 0; count of bases not matched to a gene: 11. The CDR3 sequence: CASSKGQGVPMNTEAFF. In DNA form, the CDR3 reads TGTGCCAGCAGTAAAGGACAGGGCGTCCCTATGAACACTGAAGCTTTCTTT.

This clone was counted only a few times. J is TRBJ1-6 and V is TRBV28; D possibly corresponds to TRBD1 (6 bases). The V gene lost 4 bases and the J gene lost 7 bases, with 20 bases spanning the gap. The germline V gene encodes CDR1 MDHEN and CDR2 SYDVKM. The CDR3 is 17 amino acids. CDR3 sequence: CASSSPGGLHRNSPLHF. For the CDR3, the DNA is TGTGCCAGCAGTTCGCCCGGGGGGCTTCATCGGAATTCACCCCTCCACTTT.

The chain joins TRBV3-1 (or the pseudogene TRBV3-2) to TRBJ2-3; D not certain. Looked up from germline, CDR1 is LGHDT and CDR2 is YNNKEL (reference sequence). The CDR3 runs to 14 residues. Trimming removed 3 bases from V and 7 bases from J, with 14 bases in between. The CDR3 loop reads CASSQGRGSYTQYF. The CDR3 bases are TGTGCCAGCAGCCAGGGTCGAGGATCATATACGCAGTATTTT.

V usage is TRBV6-5 and J usage is TRBJ1-5; no clear D gene. The CDR3 runs 12 residues. The V gene's germline CDR1 is MNHEY and CDR2 SVGAGI. V shed 9 bases and J shed 3 bases, with 9 bases lying between them. The CDR3 nucleotides are TGTGCCAGTAGAACTCCCAATCAGCCCCAGCATTTT. It is translated as CASRTPNQPQHF.

The chain recombines TRBV2 with TRBJ2-5; D unclear. The germline gives CDR1 SNHLY, CDR2 FYNNEI. There are 12 residues in the CDR3. Trimming pared 6 bases from V and 9 bases from J, leaving 14 bases between. CDR3 loop: CASRSGGGSQYF. The DNA for the CDR3 is TGTGCCAGCAGATCGGGTGGTGGGTCCCAGTACTTC.

V is TRBV18 and J is TRBJ2-7, with D possibly matching TRBD1 (5 bases). The V gene lost 3 bases and the J gene lost 5 bases, with 11 bases spanning the gap. This CDR3 is 13 amino acids long. The germline V gene encodes CDR1 KGHSH and CDR2 LQKENI. In DNA form, the CDR3 reads TGTGCCAGCTCACCCAGGGAAGAACACGAGCAGTACTTC. Translating gives CASSPREEHEQYF. Together with reference TRBV18 and TRBJ2-7, the CDR3 gives the full variable domain: NAGVMQNPRHLVRRRGQEARLRCSPMKGHSHVYWYRQLPEEGLKFMVYLQKENIIDESGMPKERFSAEFPKEGPSILRIQQVVRGDSAAYFCASSPREEHEQYFGPGTRLTVT.

CDR3 DNA sequence: TGTGCCAGCAGCTTACAGGGCAAAACAGGGCGTGGCACCGGGGAGCTGTTTTTT. Amino acids: CASSLQGKTGRGTGELFF. This chain connects TRBV7-9 to TRBJ2-2, with D possibly matching TRBD1 (6 bases). This CDR3 spans 18 amino acids. Germline assignment: CDR1 SEHNR and CDR2 FQNEAQ (reference sequence). With 2 bases removed from V and 4 bases from J, the gap between germline ends came to 20 bases.

This clone was observed once. The chain joins TRBV13 to TRBJ2-1; 10 bases map to TRBD1. V dropped 8 bases and J dropped 6; count of bases not matched to a gene: 4. The CDR3 runs to 13 residues. The germline V gene encodes CDR1 PRHDT and CDR2 FYEKMQ (reference sequence). The CDR3 nucleotides are TGTGCCAGCGGGGACAGGGGATTCAATGAGCAGTTCTTC. It is translated as CASGDRGFNEQFF.

This clone was recorded once. One junction end does not reproduce the germline sequence, and a read error may be involved. The chain links TRBV7-9 to TRBJ2-1; 8 bases match TRBD1. CDR1 and CDR2 from the germline V gene are SEHNR and FQNEAQ (reference sequence). The CDR3 is made up of 16 amino acids. The CDR3 coding sequence is TGTGTCAGCAGCTTAGCGAAGGCAGACAGGGGATATGAGCAGTTCTTC. Encoded protein: CVSSLAKADRGYEQFF.